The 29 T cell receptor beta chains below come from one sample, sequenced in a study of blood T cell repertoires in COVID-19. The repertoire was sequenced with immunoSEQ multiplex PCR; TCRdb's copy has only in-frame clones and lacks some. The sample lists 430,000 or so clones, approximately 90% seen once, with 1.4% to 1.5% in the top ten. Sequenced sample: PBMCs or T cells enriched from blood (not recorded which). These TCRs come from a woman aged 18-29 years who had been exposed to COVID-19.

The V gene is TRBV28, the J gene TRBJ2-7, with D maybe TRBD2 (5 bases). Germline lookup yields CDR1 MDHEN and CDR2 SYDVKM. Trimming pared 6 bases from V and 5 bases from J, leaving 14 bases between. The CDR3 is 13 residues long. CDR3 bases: TGTGCCAGCAGACTCCTAGCCTCTAACGAGCAGTACTTC. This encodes CASRLLASNEQYF.

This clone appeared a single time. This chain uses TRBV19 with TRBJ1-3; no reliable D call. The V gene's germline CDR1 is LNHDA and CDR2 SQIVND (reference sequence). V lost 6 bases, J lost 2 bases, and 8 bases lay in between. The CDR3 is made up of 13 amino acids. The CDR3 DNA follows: TGTGCCAGTAGCGACAACCCTGGAAACACCATATATTTT. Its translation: CASSDNPGNTIYF.

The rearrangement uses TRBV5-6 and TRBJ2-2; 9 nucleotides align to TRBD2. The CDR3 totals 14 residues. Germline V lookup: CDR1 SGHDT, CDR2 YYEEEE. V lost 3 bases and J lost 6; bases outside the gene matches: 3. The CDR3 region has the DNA TGTGCCAGCAGCTCCTTAGCGGGAGCCGGGGAGCTGTTTTTT. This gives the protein CASSSLAGAGELFF.

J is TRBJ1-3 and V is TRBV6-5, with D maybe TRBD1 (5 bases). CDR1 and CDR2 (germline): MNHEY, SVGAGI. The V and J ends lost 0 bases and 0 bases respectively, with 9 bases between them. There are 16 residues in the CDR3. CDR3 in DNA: TGTGCCAGCAGTTACTCGCTTAGGGGCTCTGGAAACACCATATATTTT. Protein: CASSYSLRGSGNTIYF.

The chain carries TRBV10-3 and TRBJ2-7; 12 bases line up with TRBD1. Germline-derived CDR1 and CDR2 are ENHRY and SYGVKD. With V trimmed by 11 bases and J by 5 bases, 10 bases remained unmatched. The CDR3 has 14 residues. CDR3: CAASPGQGANEQYF. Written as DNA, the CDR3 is TGTGCCGCCTCACCGGGACAGGGGGCGAACGAGCAGTACTTC.

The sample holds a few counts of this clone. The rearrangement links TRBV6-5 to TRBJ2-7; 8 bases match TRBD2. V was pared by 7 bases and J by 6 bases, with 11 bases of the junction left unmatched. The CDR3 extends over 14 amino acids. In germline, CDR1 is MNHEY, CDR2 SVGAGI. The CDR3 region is CASTPGLGPLEQYF. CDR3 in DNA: TGTGCCAGCACACCGGGACTAGGCCCACTCGAGCAGTACTTC.

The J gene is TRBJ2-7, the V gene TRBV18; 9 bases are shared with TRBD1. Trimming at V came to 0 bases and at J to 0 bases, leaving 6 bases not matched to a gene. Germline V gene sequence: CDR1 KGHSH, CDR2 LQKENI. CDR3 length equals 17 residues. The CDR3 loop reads CASSPPNRQGVSYEQYF. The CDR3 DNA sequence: TGTGCCAGCTCACCACCCAATCGACAGGGGGTCTCCTACGAGCAGTACTTC.

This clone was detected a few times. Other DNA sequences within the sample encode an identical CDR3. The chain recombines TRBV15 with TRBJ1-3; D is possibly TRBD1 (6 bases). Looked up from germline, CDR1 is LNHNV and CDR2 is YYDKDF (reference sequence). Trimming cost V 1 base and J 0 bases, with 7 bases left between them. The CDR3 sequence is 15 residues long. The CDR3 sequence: CATSRVGGSGNTIYF. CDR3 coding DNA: TGTGCCACCAGCAGAGTAGGGGGCTCTGGAAACACCATATATTTT. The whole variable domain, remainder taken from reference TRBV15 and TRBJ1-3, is DAMVIQNPRYQVTQFGKPVTLSCSQTLNHNVMYWYQQKSSQAPKLLFHYYDKDFNNEADTPDNFQSRRPNTSFCFLDIRSPGLGDTAMYLCATSRVGGSGNTIYFGEGSWLTVV.

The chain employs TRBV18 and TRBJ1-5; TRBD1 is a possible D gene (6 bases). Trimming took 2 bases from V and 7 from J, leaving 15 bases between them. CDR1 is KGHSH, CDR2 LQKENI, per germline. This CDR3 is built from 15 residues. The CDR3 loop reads CASSPITGLGQPQHF. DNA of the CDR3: TGTGCCAGCTCACCAATCACAGGGTTGGGCCAGCCCCAGCATTTT.

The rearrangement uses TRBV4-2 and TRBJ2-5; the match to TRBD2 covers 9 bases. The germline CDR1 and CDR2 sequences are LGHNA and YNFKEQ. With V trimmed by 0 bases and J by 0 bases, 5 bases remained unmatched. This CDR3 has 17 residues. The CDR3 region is CASSQEGTSGYQETQYF. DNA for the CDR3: TGTGCCAGCAGCCAAGAAGGAACTAGCGGGTACCAAGAGACCCAGTACTTC.

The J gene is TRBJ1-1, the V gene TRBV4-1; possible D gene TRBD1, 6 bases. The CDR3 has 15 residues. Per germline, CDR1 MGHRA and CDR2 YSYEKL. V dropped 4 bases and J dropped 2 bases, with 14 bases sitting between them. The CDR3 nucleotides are TGCGCCAGCAGCCGTGGGGGCGTGGGCAACACTGAAGCTTTCTTT. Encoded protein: CASSRGGVGNTEAFF.

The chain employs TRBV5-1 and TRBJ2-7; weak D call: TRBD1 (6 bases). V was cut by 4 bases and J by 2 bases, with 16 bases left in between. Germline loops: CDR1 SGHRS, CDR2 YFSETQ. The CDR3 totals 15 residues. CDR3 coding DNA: TGCGCCAGCAGCCATGAGGACAGTGATGCCTACGAGCAGTACTTC. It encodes CASSHEDSDAYEQYF.

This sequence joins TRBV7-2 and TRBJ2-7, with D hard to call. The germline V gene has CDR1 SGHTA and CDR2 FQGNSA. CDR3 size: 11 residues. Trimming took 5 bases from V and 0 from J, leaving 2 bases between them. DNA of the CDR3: TGTGCCAGCAGCCGCTCCTACGAGCAGTACTTC. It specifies CASSRSYEQYF.

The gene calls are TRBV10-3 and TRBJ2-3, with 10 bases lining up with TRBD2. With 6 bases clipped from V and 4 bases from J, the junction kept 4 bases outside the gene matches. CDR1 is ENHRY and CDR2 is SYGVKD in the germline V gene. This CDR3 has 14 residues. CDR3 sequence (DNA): TGTGCCATCAGGCGCCTAGCGGGAGCAGATACGCAGTATTTT. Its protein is CAIRRLAGADTQYF.

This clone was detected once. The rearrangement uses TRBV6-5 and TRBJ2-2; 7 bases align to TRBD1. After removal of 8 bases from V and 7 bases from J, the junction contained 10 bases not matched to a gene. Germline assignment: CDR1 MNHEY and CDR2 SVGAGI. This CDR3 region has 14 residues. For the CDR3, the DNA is TGTGCCAGCTTTCCCCAGGGGGTCGGCGGGGAGCTGTTTTTT. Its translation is CASFPQGVGGELFF.

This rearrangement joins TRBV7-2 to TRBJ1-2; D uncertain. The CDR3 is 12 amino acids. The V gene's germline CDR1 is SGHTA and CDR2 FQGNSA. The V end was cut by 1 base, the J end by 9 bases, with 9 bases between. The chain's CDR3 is CASSLDGESYTF. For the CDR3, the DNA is TGTGCCAGCAGCTTAGATGGGGAGAGCTACACCTTC.

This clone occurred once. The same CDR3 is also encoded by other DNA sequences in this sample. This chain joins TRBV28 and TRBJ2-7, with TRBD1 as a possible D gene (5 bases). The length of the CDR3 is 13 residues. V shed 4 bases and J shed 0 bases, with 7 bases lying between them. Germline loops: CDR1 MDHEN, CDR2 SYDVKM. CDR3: CASSSDSSYEQYF. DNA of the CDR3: TGTGCCAGCAGTTCAGACAGCTCCTACGAGCAGTACTTC. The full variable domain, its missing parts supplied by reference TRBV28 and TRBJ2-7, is DVKVTQSSRYLVKRTGEKVFLECVQDMDHENMFWYRQDPGLGLRLIYFSYDVKMKEKGDIPEGYSVSREKKERFSLILESASTNQTSMYLCASSSDSSYEQYFGPGTRLTVT.

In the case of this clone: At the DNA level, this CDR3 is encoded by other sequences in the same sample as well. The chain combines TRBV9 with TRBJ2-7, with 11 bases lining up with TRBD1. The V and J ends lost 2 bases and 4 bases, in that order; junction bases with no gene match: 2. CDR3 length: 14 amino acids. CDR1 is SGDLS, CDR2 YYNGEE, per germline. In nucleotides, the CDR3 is TGTGCCAGCAGCGTCGGACAGGGGGCTTACGAGCAGTACTTC. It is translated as CASSVGQGAYEQYF.

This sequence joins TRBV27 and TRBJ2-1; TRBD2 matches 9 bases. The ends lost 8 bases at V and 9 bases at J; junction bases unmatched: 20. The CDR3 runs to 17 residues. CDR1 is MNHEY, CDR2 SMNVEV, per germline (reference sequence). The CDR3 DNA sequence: TGTGCCAGCGCGCGGCGGGAGGGCCGGTGGCTCGGTTCTGAGCAGTTCTTC. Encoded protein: CASARREGRWLGSEQFF.

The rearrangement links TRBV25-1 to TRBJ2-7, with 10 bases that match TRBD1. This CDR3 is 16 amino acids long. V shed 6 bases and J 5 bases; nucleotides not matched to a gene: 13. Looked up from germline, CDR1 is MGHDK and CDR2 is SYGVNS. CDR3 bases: TGTGCCAGCAGCGAAGTTGGGGACAGGGGTCGCCACGAGCAGTACTTC. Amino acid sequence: CASSEVGDRGRHEQYF.

The CDR3 DNA sequence: TGTGCCAGCAGCTTAGGGACTAGAGTCAATGAGCAGTTCTTC. Encoded protein: CASSLGTRVNEQFF. J is TRBJ2-1 and V is TRBV11-2; 7 positions match TRBD2. V dropped 1 base and J dropped 6; count of bases not matched to a gene: 3. Germline CDR1 SGHAT, CDR2 FQNNGV. CDR3 length: 14 amino acids. The entire variable domain, with the rest obtained from reference TRBV11-2 and TRBJ2-1, is as follows: EAGVAQSPRYKIIEKRQSVAFWCNPISGHATLYWYQQILGQGPKLLIQFQNNGVVDDSQLPKDRFSAERLKGVDSTLKIQPAKLEDSAVYLCASSLGTRVNEQFFGPGTRLTVL.

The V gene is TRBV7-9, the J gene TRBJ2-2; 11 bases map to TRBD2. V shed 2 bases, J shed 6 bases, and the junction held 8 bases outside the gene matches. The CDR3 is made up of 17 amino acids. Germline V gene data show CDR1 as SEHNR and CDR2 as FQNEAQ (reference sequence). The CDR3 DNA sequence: TGTGCCAGCAGCTTAAGAGGGCTAGCGGGAGGACCCGGGGAGCTGTTTTTT. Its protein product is CASSLRGLAGGPGELFF.

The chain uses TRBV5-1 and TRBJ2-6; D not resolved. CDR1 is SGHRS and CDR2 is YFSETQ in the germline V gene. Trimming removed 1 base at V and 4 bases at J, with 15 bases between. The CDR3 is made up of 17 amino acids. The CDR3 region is CASSLSLLVAGANVLTF. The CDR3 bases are TGCGCCAGCAGCTTGTCATTGTTGGTAGCCGGGGCCAACGTCCTGACTTTC.

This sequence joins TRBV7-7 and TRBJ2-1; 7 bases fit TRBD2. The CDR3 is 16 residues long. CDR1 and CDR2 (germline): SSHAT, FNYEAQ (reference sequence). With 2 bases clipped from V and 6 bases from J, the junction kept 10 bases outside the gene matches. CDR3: CASSLLAGEVSNEQFF. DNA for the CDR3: TGTGCCAGCAGCTTACTTGCGGGGGAGGTTAGCAATGAGCAGTTCTTC. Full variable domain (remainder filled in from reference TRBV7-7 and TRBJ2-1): GAGVSQSPRYKVTKRGQDVTLRCDPISSHATLYWYQQALGQGPEFLTYFNYEAQPDKSGLPSDRFSAERPEGSISTLTIQRTEQRDSAMYRCASSLLAGEVSNEQFFGPGTRLTVL.

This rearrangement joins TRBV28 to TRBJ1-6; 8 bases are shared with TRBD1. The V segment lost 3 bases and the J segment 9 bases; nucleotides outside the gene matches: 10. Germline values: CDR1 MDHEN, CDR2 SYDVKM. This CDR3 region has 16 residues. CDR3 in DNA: TGTGCCAGCAGTTTGGATCCTCAGGGGGCTGGTTCACCCCTCCACTTT. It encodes CASSLDPQGAGSPLHF.

In DNA, the CDR3 is TGTGCCAGTAGTATGCTCCGGGACAGGGGGCCCTACGAGCAGTACTTC. Encoded protein: CASSMLRDRGPYEQYF. The chain combines TRBV19 with TRBJ2-7, with 12 bases fitting TRBD1. Germline values: CDR1 LNHDA, CDR2 SQIVND (reference sequence). The CDR3 extends over 16 amino acids. V dropped 3 bases and J dropped 2; count of bases not matched to a gene: 5.

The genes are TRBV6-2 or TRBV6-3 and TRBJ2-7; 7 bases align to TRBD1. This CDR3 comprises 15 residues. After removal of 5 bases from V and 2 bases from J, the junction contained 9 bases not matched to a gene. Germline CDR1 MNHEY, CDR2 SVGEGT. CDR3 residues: CASSKLPDRTYEQYF. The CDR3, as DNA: TGTGCCAGCAGTAAACTACCGGACAGGACCTACGAGCAGTACTTC.

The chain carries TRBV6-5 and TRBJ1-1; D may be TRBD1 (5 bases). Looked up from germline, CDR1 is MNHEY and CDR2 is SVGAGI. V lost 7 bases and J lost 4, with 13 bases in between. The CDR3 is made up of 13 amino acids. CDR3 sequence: CASMEGRGTEAFF. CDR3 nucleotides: TGTGCCAGCATGGAGGGTAGGGGCACTGAAGCTTTCTTT.

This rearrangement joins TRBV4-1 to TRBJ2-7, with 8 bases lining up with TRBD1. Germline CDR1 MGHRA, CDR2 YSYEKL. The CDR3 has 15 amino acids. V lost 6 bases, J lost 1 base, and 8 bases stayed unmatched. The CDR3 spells CASSPRGQVSYEQYF. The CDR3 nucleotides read TGCGCCAGCAGTCCTCGGGGACAGGTTTCCTACGAGCAGTACTTC.